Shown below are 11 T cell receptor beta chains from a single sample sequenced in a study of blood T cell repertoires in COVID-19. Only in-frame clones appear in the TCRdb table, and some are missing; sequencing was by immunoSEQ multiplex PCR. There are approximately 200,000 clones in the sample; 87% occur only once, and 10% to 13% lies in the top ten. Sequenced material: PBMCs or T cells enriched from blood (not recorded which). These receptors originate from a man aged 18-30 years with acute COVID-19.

The CDR3, as DNA: TGTGCCAGCAGCTTGCCGAGCGGGACAGGGCCGTACTATGGCTACACCTTC. It is translated as CASSLPSGTGPYYGYTF. The V and J genes are TRBV5-4 and TRBJ1-2, with 9 bases matching TRBD1. Trimming removed 1 base from V and 3 bases from J; junction bases left unmatched: 10. Germline CDR1 reads SGHNT; CDR2 reads YYREEE (reference sequence). This CDR3 contains 17 residues.

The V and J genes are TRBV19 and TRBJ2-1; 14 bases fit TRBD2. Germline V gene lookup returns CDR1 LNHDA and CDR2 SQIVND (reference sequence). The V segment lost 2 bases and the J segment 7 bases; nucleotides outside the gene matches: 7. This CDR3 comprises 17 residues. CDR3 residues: CASSISVGLAGDNEQFF. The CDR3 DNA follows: TGTGCCAGTAGTATATCCGTGGGACTAGCGGGAGATAATGAGCAGTTCTTC. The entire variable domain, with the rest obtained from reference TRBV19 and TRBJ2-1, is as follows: DGGITQSPKYLFRKEGQNVTLSCEQNLNHDAMYWYRQDPGQGLRLIYYSQIVNDFQKGDIAEGYSVSREKKESFPLTVTSAQKNPTAFYLCASSISVGLAGDNEQFFGPGTRLTVL.

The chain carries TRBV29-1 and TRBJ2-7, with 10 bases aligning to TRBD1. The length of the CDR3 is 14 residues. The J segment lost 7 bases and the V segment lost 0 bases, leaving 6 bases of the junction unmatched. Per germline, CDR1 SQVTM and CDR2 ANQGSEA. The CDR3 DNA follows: TGCAGCGTTGAAGACTTTGGGACAGGGGATGAGCAGTACTTC. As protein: CSVEDFGTGDEQYF.

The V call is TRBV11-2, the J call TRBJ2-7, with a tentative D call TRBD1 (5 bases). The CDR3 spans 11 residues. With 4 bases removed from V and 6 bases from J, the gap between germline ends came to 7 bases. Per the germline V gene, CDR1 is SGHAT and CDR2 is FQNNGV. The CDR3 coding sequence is TGTGCCAGCAGCTCAGGGTTCGAGCAGTACTTC. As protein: CASSSGFEQYF.

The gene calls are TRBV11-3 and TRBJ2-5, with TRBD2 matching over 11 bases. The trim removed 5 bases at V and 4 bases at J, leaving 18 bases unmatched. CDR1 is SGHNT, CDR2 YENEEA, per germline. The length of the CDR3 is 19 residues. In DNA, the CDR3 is TGTGCCAGCAGCCCGGGGACTAGCGGAAAACTAAGGGTGGGAGAGACCCAGTACTTC. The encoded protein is CASSPGTSGKLRVGETQYF.

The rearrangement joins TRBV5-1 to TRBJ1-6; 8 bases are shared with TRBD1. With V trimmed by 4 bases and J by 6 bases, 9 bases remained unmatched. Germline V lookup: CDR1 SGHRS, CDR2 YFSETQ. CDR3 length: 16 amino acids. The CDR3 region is CASSKDRGKANSPLHF. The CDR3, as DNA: TGCGCCAGCAGCAAAGACAGGGGAAAAGCTAATTCACCCCTCCACTTT.

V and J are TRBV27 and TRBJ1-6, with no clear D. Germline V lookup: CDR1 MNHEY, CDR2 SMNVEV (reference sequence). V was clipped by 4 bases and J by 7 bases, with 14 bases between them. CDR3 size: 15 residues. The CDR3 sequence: CASSWNSLGNSPLHF. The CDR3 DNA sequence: TGTGCCAGCAGTTGGAACAGTCTCGGAAATTCACCCCTCCACTTT.

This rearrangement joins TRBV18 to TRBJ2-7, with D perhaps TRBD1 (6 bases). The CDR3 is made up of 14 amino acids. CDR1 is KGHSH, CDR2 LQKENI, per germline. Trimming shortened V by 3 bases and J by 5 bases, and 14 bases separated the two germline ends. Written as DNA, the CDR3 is TGTGCCAGCTCACCCCAGGGGCGAGAAAACGAGCAGTACTTC. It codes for CASSPQGRENEQYF.

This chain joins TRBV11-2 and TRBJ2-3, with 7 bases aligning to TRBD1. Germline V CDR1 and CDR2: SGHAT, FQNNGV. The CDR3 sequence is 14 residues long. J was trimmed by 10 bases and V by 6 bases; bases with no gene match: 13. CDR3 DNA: TGTGCCAGCAGTATCCGGGACAGACCGAGGGCGCAGTATTTT. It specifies CASSIRDRPRAQYF.

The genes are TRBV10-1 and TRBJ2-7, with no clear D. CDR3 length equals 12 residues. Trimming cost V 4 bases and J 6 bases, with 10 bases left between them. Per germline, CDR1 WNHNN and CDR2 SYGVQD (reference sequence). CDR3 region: CASSASPGEQYF. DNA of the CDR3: TGCGCCAGCAGTGCCAGCCCGGGCGAGCAGTACTTC.

The CDR3 reads CASSQNHGTGEIAFF. CDR3 DNA sequence: TGTGCCAGCAGCCAGAATCACGGGACAGGGGAAATTGCTTTCTTT. The chain joins TRBV4-2 to TRBJ1-1; 10 nucleotides match TRBD1. This CDR3 has 15 residues. In germline, CDR1 is LGHNA, CDR2 YNFKEQ. J gave up 11 bases and V 3 bases, and 12 bases lay outside the gene matches.